These 26 T cell receptor beta chains were all obtained from the same sample, sequenced in a study of CD8 T cells in ankylosing spondylitis. One entry per CDR3 protein results from TCRdb running MiXCR on the 5' RACE reads. The sample gives around 130,000 distinct CDR3 sequences, 6.5% to 9% of which show up once; 10% to 15% is in the top ten. The sequenced material came from blood, either unsorted or a sorted T cell fraction (not recorded which). These receptor sequences come from a male donor with ankylosing spondylitis or in good health (not recorded which).

This clonotype showed up many times. V usage is TRBV20-1 and J usage is TRBJ1-1; 9 positions match TRBD1. This CDR3 spans 13 amino acids. V gave up 5 bases and J gave up 5 bases; unmatched junction bases: 6. Germline V lookup: CDR1 DFQATT, CDR2 SNEGSKA (reference sequence). The CDR3 region is CSAEQGASTEAFF. In DNA, the CDR3 is TGCAGTGCTGAACAGGGGGCGAGTACTGAAGCTTTCTTT.

This clonotype was seen at least ten times. The rearrangement uses TRBV6-5 and TRBJ2-7, with a weak D call TRBD2 (7 bases). This CDR3 region has 16 residues. CDR1 and CDR2 (germline): MNHEY, SVGAGI. Trimming left V 2 bases short and J 2 bases short, with 16 bases between. CDR3 DNA: TGTGCCAGCAGTTACGGGGGGGGGCAGGTCGCCTACGAGCAGTACTTC. Translation: CASSYGGGQVAYEQYF.

Ten or more counts support this clonotype. The rearrangement links TRBV11-2 to TRBJ2-1; 10 nucleotides line up with TRBD2. After removal of 4 bases from V and 4 bases from J, the junction contained 4 bases not matched to a gene. The CDR3 is 15 amino acids. Per germline, CDR1 SGHAT and CDR2 FQNNGV. CDR3 coding DNA: TGTGCCAGCAGCTCCAGCGGGGGGGGGTACAATGAGCAGTTCTTC. Residues: CASSSSGGGYNEQFF. The whole variable domain, remainder taken from reference TRBV11-2 and TRBJ2-1, is EAGVAQSPRYKIIEKRQSVAFWCNPISGHATLYWYQQILGQGPKLLIQFQNNGVVDDSQLPKDRFSAERLKGVDSTLKIQPAKLEDSAVYLCASSSSGGGYNEQFFGPGTRLTVL.

This clonotype occurred many times. The chain has TRBV10-3 and TRBJ1-5, with 7 bases matching TRBD1. Germline V CDR1 and CDR2: ENHRY, SYGVKD. V gave up 4 bases and J gave up 6 bases; unmatched junction bases: 9. This CDR3 comprises 15 residues. Written as DNA, the CDR3 is TGTGCCATCAGTGCCGGCAGGGGGAATGGTCAGCCCCAGCATTTT. Translating gives CAISAGRGNGQPQHF.

In this sample, this clonotype turned up a few times. The rearrangement joins TRBV5-1 to TRBJ1-2; 8 positions agree with TRBD1. J lost 4 bases, V lost 0 bases, and 2 bases had no gene match. Germline lookup yields CDR1 SGHRS and CDR2 YFSETQ. There are 14 residues in the CDR3. The CDR3 loop is CASSLGTGIYGYTF. CDR3 bases: TGCGCCAGCAGCTTGGGGACAGGGATCTATGGCTACACCTTC. The full variable domain, with the rest looked up from reference TRBV5-1 and TRBJ1-2, is KAGVTQTPRYLIKTRGQQVTLSCSPISGHRSVSWYQQTPGQGLQFLFEYFSETQRNKGNFPGRFSGRQFSNSRSEMNVSTLELGDSALYLCASSLGTGIYGYTFGSGTRLTVV.

This clonotype was observed many times. V is TRBV28 and J is TRBJ2-5; 9 bases align to TRBD2. CDR1 and CDR2 (germline): MDHEN, SYDVKM. The CDR3 runs 17 residues. V was pared by 3 bases and J by 1 base, with 9 bases of the junction left unmatched. This chain's CDR3 is CASSLPAGLASQETQYF. CDR3 DNA sequence: TGTGCCAGCAGTTTGCCGGCGGGACTAGCTAGCCAAGAGACCCAGTACTTC.

The sample holds many counts of this clonotype. The V gene is TRBV11-2, the J gene TRBJ2-3; 7 bases agree with TRBD2. J gave up 5 bases and V 5 bases, and 7 bases lay outside the gene matches. The germline CDR1 and CDR2 sequences are SGHAT and FQNNGV. CDR3 length: 14 amino acids. CDR3 in amino acids: CASSQGTGGDTQYF. The CDR3 DNA follows: TGTGCCAGCAGCCAAGGCACGGGGGGAGATACGCAGTATTTT.

This clonotype was seen repeatedly, ten times or more. This sequence joins TRBV29-1 and TRBJ2-3; 9 bases map to TRBD2. The CDR3 length is 15 residues. From germline, CDR1 is SQVTM and CDR2 ANQGSEA. J gave up 0 bases and V 5 bases, and 6 bases lay outside the gene matches. CDR3: CSVPSSGASTDTQYF. The CDR3 nucleotides are TGCAGCGTTCCATCTAGCGGGGCTAGCACAGATACGCAGTATTTT.

Concerning this clonotype: A much larger clone differs by one base, so this may be a read error. The chain joins TRBV27 to TRBJ2-7; D could derive from TRBD1 or TRBD2 (5 bases each). Germline V gene lookup returns CDR1 MNHEY and CDR2 SMNVEV (reference sequence). CDR3 length: 14 amino acids. With 3 bases removed from V and 5 bases from J, the gap between germline ends came to 14 bases. CDR3 residues: CASSFEGRFNEQYF. The CDR3 DNA reads as TGTGCCAGCAGTTTTGAGGGGCGCTTTAACGAGCAGTACTTC.

This clonotype has ten or more counts. V gene TRBV6-6 combines with J gene TRBJ2-1, with TRBD2 as a possible D gene (5 bases). The CDR3 contains 13 residues. Trimming removed 6 bases at V and 10 bases at J, with 16 bases between. The germline V gene has CDR1 MNHNY and CDR2 SVGAGI (reference sequence). The CDR3 sequence is CASSLTVGVEQFF. As DNA, the CDR3 is TGTGCCAGCAGCCTTACGGTGGGAGTCGAGCAGTTCTTC.

This clonotype came up many times. The CDR3 is CASTHYREHGELFF. The CDR3 nucleotides read TGTGCCAGCACCCATTACAGGGAGCACGGGGAGCTGTTTTTT. The V and J genes are TRBV6-1 and TRBJ2-2; D is perhaps TRBD1 (6 bases). V was pared by 7 bases and J by 7 bases, with 16 bases between. The germline CDR1 and CDR2 sequences are MNHNS and SASEGT. This CDR3 spans 14 amino acids.

This clonotype was counted many times. The chain couples TRBV5-6 to TRBJ1-3; tentative D call: TRBD1 (6 bases). Germline values: CDR1 SGHDT, CDR2 YYEEEE. V was trimmed by 4 bases and J by 4 bases, leaving 18 bases between them. CDR3 length equals 16 residues. CDR3 DNA: TGTGCCAGCAGCCTATACCCTACAGGGTTAGGAAACACCATATATTTT. It specifies CASSLYPTGLGNTIYF.

The sample holds many counts of this clonotype. The V gene is TRBV14, the J gene TRBJ2-6; TRBD1 agrees at 10 bases. This CDR3 is 18 amino acids long. Unmatched junction bases numbered 9, after V lost 1 base and J lost 6 bases. Looked up from germline, CDR1 is SGHDN and CDR2 is FVKESK. The CDR3 sequence: CASSQVPGQGSLANVLTF. DNA of the CDR3: TGTGCCAGCAGCCAAGTACCGGGACAGGGGTCCTTGGCCAACGTCCTGACTTTC. Complete variable domain (other parts from reference TRBV14 and TRBJ2-6): EAGVTQFPSHSVIEKGQTVTLRCDPISGHDNLYWYRRVMGKEIKFLLHFVKESKQDESGMPNNRFLAERTGGTYSTLKVQPAELEDSGVYFCASSQVPGQGSLANVLTFGAGSRLTVL.

The table lists this clonotype with many counts. V and J are TRBV11-2 and TRBJ1-3, with 11 bases identical to TRBD1. The ends lost 5 bases at V and 0 bases at J; junction bases unmatched: 9. Germline CDR1 is SGHAT and CDR2 is FQNNGV. The CDR3 is 18 amino acids. CDR3 sequence: CASSASGTGGSSGNTIYF. In DNA, the CDR3 is TGTGCCAGCAGCGCCTCCGGGACAGGGGGGAGCTCTGGAAACACCATATATTTT.

This clonotype was observed many times. This chain links TRBV6-1 with TRBJ1-2; TRBD1 matches at 8 bases. In germline, CDR1 is MNHNS, CDR2 SASEGT. Trimming removed 5 bases from V and 4 bases from J; junction bases left unmatched: 9. This CDR3 is built from 15 residues. The CDR3 is CASSRLGQASYGYTF. In nucleotides, the CDR3 is TGTGCCAGCAGTCGGTTGGGACAGGCCTCCTATGGCTACACCTTC.

At least ten counts were recorded for this clonotype. This chain joins TRBV12-3 or TRBV12-4 and TRBJ2-3; D is uncertain. This CDR3 has 13 residues. V lost 3 bases and J lost 3, with 7 bases in between. CDR3 nucleotides: TGTGCCAGCAGTTTGGGTACTACAGATACGCAGTATTTT. Protein: CASSLGTTDTQYF.

This clonotype was found a few times. This sequence joins TRBV5-6 and TRBJ2-5; the D gene is possibly TRBD1 (6 bases). Germline V CDR1 and CDR2: SGHDT, YYEEEE. Between the trimmed V and J ends, which lost 4 bases and 4 bases, there was a span of 17 bases. The CDR3 totals 15 residues. The CDR3 spells CASSPRVAGAETQYF. The CDR3 nucleotides are TGTGCCAGCAGCCCGCGAGTAGCAGGGGCAGAGACCCAGTACTTC.

This clonotype has at least ten counts. The genes are TRBV14 and TRBJ2-1, with TRBD1 matching over 10 bases. V trimming: 4 bases; J trimming: 9 bases; junction bases outside the gene matches: 18. The V gene's germline CDR1 is SGHDN and CDR2 FVKESK. There are 18 residues in the CDR3. In DNA form, the CDR3 reads TGTGCCAGCAGCCTCCCCGTCCAGACAGGGGGCCTATTTGGTGAGCAGTTCTTC. The encoded protein is CASSLPVQTGGLFGEQFF.

Here the CDR3 reads CASSSPGRGELFF. CDR3 coding DNA: TGTGCCAGCAGCTCCCCGGGCCGCGGGGAGCTGTTTTTT. The chain uses TRBV5-6 and TRBJ2-2, with D uncertain. The CDR3 totals 13 residues. Per germline, CDR1 SGHDT and CDR2 YYEEEE. Trimming removed 3 bases from V and 7 bases from J, with 10 bases in between.

This clonotype was detected many times. The chain couples TRBV12-3 or TRBV12-4 to TRBJ1-1; weak D call: TRBD1 (6 bases). This CDR3 is built from 15 residues. Trimming removed 5 bases at V and 5 bases at J, with 18 bases between. The CDR3 loop is CASSPRQVTGTEAFF. The CDR3 DNA follows: TGTGCCAGCAGTCCCAGACAGGTCACGGGGACTGAAGCTTTCTTT.

This clonotype was counted many times. The chain joins TRBV20-1 to TRBJ2-1, with D perhaps TRBD2 (7 bases). Trimming stripped 0 bases from V and 4 bases from J, with 16 bases between. Per the germline V gene, CDR1 is DFQATT and CDR2 is SNEGSKA (reference sequence). This CDR3 is 16 amino acids long. DNA of the CDR3: TGCAGTGCTAGAGATGTGGGGGAGGGGGATTACAATGAGCAGTTCTTC. Its protein product is CSARDVGEGDYNEQFF.

This clonotype appeared many times. V and J are TRBV12-3 or TRBV12-4 and TRBJ1-3; 8 bases line up with TRBD1. Germline trimming cut 6 bases from V and 0 bases from J; bases unmatched to any gene: 4. The CDR3 has 15 residues. The CDR3 loop is CASSPGTGSGNTIYF. The CDR3 DNA sequence: TGTGCCAGCAGCCCCGGGACAGGCTCTGGAAACACCATATATTTT.

The rearrangement joins TRBV7-2 to TRBJ2-7; 9 bases are a match to TRBD1. The CDR3 is 15 residues long. The V gene's germline CDR1 is SGHTA and CDR2 FQGNSA. The trim removed 1 base at V and 2 bases at J, leaving 3 bases unmatched. The CDR3 loop is CASSLVGTGTYEQYF. Here the CDR3 DNA reads TGTGCCAGCAGCTTAGTTGGGACAGGGACCTACGAGCAGTACTTC. Together with reference TRBV7-2 and TRBJ2-7, the CDR3 gives the full variable domain: GAGVSQSPSNKVTEKGKDVELRCDPISGHTALYWYRQSLGQGLEFLIYFQGNSAPDKSGLPSDRFSAERTGGSVSTLTIQRTQQEDSAVYLCASSLVGTGTYEQYFGPGTRLTVT.

Ten or more counts support this clonotype. The J gene is TRBJ1-5, the V gene TRBV7-8, with 8 nucleotides matching TRBD1. This CDR3 is 16 amino acids long. Per the germline V gene, CDR1 is SGHVS and CDR2 is FQNEAQ. After removal of 5 bases from V and 0 bases from J, the junction contained 6 bases not matched to a gene. The CDR3 DNA follows: TGTGCCAGCAGCCCGGGACAGGAATATAGCAATCAGCCCCAGCATTTT. Amino acids: CASSPGQEYSNQPQHF.

This clonotype was observed many times. The chain recombines TRBV27 with TRBJ1-2; D gene unclear. V lost 3 bases and J lost 3, with 8 bases in between. Germline CDR1 is MNHEY and CDR2 is SMNVEV (reference sequence). CDR3 length equals 13 residues. The CDR3 DNA reads TGTGCCAGCAGTTTTGGAATCGACTATGGCTACACCTTC. It specifies CASSFGIDYGYTF.

There are many counts of this clonotype. The rearrangement joins TRBV3-1 to TRBJ2-7; D not certain. The V gene lost 1 base and the J gene lost 5 bases, with 12 bases spanning the gap. The CDR3 has 14 residues. Germline values: CDR1 LGHDT, CDR2 YNNKEL (reference sequence). CDR3 protein: CASSQGFPSDEQYF. The CDR3 nucleotides are TGTGCCAGCAGCCAAGGTTTTCCGTCAGACGAGCAGTACTTC.